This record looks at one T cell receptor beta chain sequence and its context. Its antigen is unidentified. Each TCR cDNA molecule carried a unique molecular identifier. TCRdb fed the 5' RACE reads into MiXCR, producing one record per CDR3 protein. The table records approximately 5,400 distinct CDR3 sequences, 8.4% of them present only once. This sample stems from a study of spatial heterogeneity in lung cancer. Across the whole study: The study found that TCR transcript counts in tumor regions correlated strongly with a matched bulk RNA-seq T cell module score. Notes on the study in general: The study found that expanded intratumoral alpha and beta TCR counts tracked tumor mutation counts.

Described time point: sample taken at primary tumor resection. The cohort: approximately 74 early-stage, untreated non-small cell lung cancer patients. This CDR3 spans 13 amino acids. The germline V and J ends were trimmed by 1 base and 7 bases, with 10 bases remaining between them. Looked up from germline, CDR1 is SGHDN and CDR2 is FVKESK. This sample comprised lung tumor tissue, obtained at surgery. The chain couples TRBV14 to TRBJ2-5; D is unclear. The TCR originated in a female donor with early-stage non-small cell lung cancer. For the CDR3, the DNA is TGTGCCAGCAGCCAAGTGCCGGGCGGGACCCAGTACTTC. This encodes CASSQVPGGTQYF.